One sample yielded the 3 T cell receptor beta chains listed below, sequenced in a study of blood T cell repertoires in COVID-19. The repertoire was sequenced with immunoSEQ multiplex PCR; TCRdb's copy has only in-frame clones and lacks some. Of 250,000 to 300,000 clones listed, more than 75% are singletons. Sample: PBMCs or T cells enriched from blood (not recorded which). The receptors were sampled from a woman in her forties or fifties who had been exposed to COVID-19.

CDR3 residues: CASSLGGDIYDEQFF. The CDR3, as DNA: TGCGCCAGCAGCTTGGGAGGGGACATCTATGATGAGCAGTTCTTC. The rearrangement joins TRBV5-1 to TRBJ2-1; maybe TRBD1 (6 bases). Trimming left V 0 bases short and J 8 bases short, with 15 bases between. The length of the CDR3 is 15 residues. Germline-derived CDR1 and CDR2 are SGHRS and YFSETQ. The full variable domain, completed using reference TRBV5-1 and TRBJ2-1, is KAGVTQTPRYLIKTRGQQVTLSCSPISGHRSVSWYQQTPGQGLQFLFEYFSETQRNKGNFPGRFSGRQFSNSRSEMNVSTLELGDSALYLCASSLGGDIYDEQFFGPGTRLTVL.

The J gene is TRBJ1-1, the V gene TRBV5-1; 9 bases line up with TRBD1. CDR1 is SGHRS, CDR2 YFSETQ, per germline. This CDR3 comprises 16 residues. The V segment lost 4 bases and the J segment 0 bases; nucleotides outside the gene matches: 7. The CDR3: CASSQQGAGMNTEAFF. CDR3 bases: TGCGCCAGCAGCCAACAGGGGGCAGGGATGAACACTGAAGCTTTCTTT.

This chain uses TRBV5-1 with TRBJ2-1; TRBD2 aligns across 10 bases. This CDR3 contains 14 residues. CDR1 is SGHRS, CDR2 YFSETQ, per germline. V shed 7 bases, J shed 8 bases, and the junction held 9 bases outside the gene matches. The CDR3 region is CASAPSGGADEQFF. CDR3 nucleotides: TGCGCCAGCGCCCCCAGCGGGGGGGCTGATGAGCAGTTCTTC. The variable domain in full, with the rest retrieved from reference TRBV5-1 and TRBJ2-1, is KAGVTQTPRYLIKTRGQQVTLSCSPISGHRSVSWYQQTPGQGLQFLFEYFSETQRNKGNFPGRFSGRQFSNSRSEMNVSTLELGDSALYLCASAPSGGADEQFFGPGTRLTVL.